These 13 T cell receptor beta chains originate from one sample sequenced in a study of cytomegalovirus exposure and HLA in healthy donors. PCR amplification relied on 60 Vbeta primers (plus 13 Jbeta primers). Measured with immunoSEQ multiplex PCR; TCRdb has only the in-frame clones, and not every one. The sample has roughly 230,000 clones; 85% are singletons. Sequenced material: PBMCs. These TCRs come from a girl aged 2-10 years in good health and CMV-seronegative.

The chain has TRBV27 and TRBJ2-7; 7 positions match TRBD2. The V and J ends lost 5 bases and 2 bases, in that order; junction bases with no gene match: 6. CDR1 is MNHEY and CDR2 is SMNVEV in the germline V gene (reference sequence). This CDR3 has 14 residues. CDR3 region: CASSPTSVAYEQYF. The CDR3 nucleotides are TGTGCCAGCAGTCCTACTAGCGTGGCCTACGAGCAGTACTTC.

The chain's CDR3 is CASSQTGTPTYEQYF. The CDR3 DNA sequence: TGTGCCAGCTCACAAACCGGGACACCCACCTACGAGCAGTACTTC. The chain combines TRBV18 with TRBJ2-7; D possibly corresponds to TRBD1 (6 bases). V gave up 4 bases and J gave up 2 bases, with 15 bases separating them. CDR1 is KGHSH and CDR2 is LQKENI in the germline V gene. There are 15 residues in the CDR3.

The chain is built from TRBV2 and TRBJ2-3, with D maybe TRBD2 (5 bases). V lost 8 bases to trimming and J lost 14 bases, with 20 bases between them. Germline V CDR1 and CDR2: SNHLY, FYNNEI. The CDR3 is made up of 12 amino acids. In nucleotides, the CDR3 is TGTGCCAGCTCCCTAGGACGAAACCGGGGGTATTTT. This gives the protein CASSLGRNRGYF. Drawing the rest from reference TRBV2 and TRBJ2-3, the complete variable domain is EPEVTQTPSHQVTQMGQEVILRCVPISNHLYFYWYRQILGQKVEFLVSFYNNEISEKSEIFDDQFSVERPDGSNFTLKIRSTKLEDSAMYFCASSLGRNRGYFGPGTRLTVL.

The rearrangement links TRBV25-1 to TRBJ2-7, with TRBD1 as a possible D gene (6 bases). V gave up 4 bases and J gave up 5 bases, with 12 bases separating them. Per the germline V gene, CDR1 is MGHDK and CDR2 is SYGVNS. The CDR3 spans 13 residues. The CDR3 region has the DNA TGTGCCAGCAGTGCTACAGGGACGGACGAGCAGTACTTC. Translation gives CASSATGTDEQYF.

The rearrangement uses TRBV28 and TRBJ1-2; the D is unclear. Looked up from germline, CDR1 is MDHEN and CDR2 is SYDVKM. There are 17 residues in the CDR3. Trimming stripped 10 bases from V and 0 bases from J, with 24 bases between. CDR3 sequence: CATHPVASGLANYGYTF. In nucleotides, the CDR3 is TGTGCCACCCACCCCGTAGCGTCAGGCCTAGCTAACTATGGCTACACCTTC.

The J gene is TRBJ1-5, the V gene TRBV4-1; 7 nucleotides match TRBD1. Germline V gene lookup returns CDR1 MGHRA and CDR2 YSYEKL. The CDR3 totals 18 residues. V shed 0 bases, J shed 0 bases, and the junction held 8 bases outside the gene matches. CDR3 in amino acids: CASSQDGAGGYSNQPQHF. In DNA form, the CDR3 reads TGCGCCAGCAGCCAAGATGGCGCAGGGGGATATAGCAATCAGCCCCAGCATTTT.

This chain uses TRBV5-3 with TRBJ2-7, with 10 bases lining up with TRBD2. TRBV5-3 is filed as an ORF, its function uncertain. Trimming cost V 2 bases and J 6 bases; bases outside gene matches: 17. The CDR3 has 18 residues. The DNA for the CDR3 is TGTGCCAGAAGCTTATCCCCATATTTTGAGCGGGAGGGCCCCGAGCAGTACTTC. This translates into CARSLSPYFEREGPEQYF.

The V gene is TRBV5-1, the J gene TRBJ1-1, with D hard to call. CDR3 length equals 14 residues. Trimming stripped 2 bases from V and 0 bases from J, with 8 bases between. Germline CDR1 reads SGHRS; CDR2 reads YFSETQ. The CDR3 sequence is CASSFRDLNTEAFF. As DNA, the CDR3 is TGCGCCAGCAGCTTTCGAGATCTGAACACTGAAGCTTTCTTT.

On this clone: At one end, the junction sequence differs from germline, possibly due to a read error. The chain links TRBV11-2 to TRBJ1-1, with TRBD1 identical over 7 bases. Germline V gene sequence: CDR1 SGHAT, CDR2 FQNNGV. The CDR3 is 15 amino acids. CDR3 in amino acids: CASSIDRVGNTEAFF. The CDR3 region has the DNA TGTGCCAGCAGCATAGACAGGGTCGGGAACACTGAAGCTTTCTTT.

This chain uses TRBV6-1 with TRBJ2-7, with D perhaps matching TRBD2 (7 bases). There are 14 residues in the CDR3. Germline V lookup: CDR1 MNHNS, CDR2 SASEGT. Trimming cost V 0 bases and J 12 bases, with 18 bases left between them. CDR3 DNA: TGTGCCAGCAGTGAAGCTGAGGGGGGGCGAGGGCGGTACTTC. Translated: CASSEAEGGRGRYF.

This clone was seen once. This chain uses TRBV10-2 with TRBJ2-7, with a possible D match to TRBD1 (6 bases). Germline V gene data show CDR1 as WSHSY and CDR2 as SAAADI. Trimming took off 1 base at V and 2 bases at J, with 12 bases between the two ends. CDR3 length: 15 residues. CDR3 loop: CASSEWETGPYEQYF. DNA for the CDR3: TGCGCCAGCAGTGAGTGGGAGACAGGACCCTACGAGCAGTACTTC.

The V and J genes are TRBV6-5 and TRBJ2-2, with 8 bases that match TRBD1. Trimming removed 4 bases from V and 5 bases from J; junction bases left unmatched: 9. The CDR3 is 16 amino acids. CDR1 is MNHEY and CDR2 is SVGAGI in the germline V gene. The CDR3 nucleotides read TGTGCCAGCAGTTTTGGACAGGGAGGAGTGACCGGGGAGCTGTTTTTT. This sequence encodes CASSFGQGGVTGELFF.

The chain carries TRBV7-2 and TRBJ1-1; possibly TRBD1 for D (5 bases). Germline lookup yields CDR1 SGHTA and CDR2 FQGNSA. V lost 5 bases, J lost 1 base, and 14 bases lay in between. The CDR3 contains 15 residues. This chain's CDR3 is CASSPGGVRNTEAFF. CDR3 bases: TGTGCCAGCAGCCCTGGGGGGGTTCGGAACACTGAAGCTTTCTTT.